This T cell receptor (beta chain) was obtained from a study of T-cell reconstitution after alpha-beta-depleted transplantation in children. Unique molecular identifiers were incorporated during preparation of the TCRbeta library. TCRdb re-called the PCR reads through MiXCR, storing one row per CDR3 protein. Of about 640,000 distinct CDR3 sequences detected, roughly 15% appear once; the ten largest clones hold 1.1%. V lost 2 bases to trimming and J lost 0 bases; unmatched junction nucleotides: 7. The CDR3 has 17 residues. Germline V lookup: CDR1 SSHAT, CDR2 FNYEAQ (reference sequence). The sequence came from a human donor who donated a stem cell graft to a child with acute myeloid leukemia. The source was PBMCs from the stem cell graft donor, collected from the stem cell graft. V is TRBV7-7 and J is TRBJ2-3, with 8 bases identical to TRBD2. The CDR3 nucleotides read TGTGCCAGCAGCTTAAGCGGGGGCCCATCAAGCACAGATACGCAGTATTTT. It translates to CASSLSGGPSSTDTQYF.